The next 13 T cell receptor beta chains were all read from a single sample in a study of shared clonotypes between healthy human individuals. Some clones are missing from TCRdb's copy, which holds only in-frame ones; the method was immunoSEQ multiplex PCR. The repertoire holds a few hundred thousand clones, with 60% to 70% as singletons. Sequenced sample: memory CD4+ T cells sorted from blood. Subset here: CD45RA-negative fraction. These receptors originate from a man aged 30 to 45 in good health.

The rearrangement uses TRBV10-3 and TRBJ1-2, with TRBD1 identical over 7 bases. The junction had 8 bases not matched to a gene; V was cut back by 8 bases and J by 2 bases. The CDR3 sequence is 14 residues long. Germline V gives CDR1 ENHRY, CDR2 SYGVKD. Here the CDR3 reads CAIGGNRGNYGYTF. The CDR3 nucleotides read TGTGCCATCGGGGGTAACAGGGGAAACTATGGCTACACCTTC.

This clone was counted a few times. This chain connects TRBV5-4 to TRBJ2-5; D is tentatively TRBD1 or TRBD2 (5 bases each). The length of the CDR3 is 12 residues. Germline CDR1 is SGHNT and CDR2 is YYREEE (reference sequence). V lost 10 bases, J lost 0 bases, and 10 bases lay in between. For the CDR3, the DNA is TGTGCCGGGGGAGCGGACCAAGAGACCCAGTACTTC. It yields the protein CAGGADQETQYF.

The chain joins TRBV5-5 to TRBJ2-5; 7 positions agree with TRBD1. The CDR3 sequence is 16 residues long. The V and J ends lost 0 bases and 1 base, in that order; junction bases with no gene match: 6. Germline loops: CDR1 SGHKS, CDR2 YYEKEE (reference sequence). CDR3 in amino acids: CASSLDSWDSQETQYF. Here the CDR3 DNA reads TGTGCCAGCAGCTTGGATTCCTGGGACAGCCAAGAGACCCAGTACTTC.

V is TRBV6-1 and J is TRBJ2-2, with a weak D call TRBD1 (6 bases). V gave up 7 bases and J gave up 7 bases, with 19 bases separating them. This CDR3 contains 15 residues. Germline CDR1 reads MNHNS; CDR2 reads SASEGT. The CDR3: CASILSRGGNGELFF. The CDR3 DNA reads TGTGCCAGCATTTTGTCTCGAGGGGGAAACGGGGAGCTGTTTTTT.

The V call is TRBV6-1, the J call TRBJ1-4, with D perhaps TRBD1 (5 bases). The CDR3 is 15 amino acids. Between the trimmed V and J ends, which lost 2 bases and 6 bases, there was a span of 13 bases. The germline V gene has CDR1 MNHNS and CDR2 SASEGT. CDR3 coding DNA: TGTGCCAGCAGTGAAAGAGGGGTGACATATGAAAAACTGTTTTTT. Protein product: CASSERGVTYEKLFF.

This chain uses TRBV7-9 with TRBJ1-1, with TRBD1 identical over 10 bases. Germline CDR1 and CDR2: SEHNR and FQNEAQ (reference sequence). CDR3 length: 14 residues. The junction had 4 bases not matched to a gene; V was cut back by 5 bases and J by 4 bases. CDR3 sequence (DNA): TGTGCCAGCAGCGCGGACAGGGGGTTCACTGAAGCTTTCTTT. Translated: CASSADRGFTEAFF.

This rearrangement joins TRBV5-1 to TRBJ2-3; 8 nucleotides align to TRBD1. Germline loops: CDR1 SGHRS, CDR2 YFSETQ. J gave up 4 bases and V 2 bases, and 3 bases lay outside the gene matches. The CDR3 is 14 residues long. The CDR3 nucleotides are TGCGCCAGCAGCTTAGGACAGGGATCAGATACGCAGTATTTT. Translation gives CASSLGQGSDTQYF.

At least ten counts were recorded for this clone. V usage is TRBV2 and J usage is TRBJ2-1, with D possibly matching TRBD2 (6 bases). With 6 bases removed from V and 0 bases from J, the gap between germline ends came to 15 bases. The CDR3 extends over 16 amino acids. CDR1 SNHLY and CDR2 FYNNEI come from the germline V gene. Here the CDR3 reads CASRPTAGSSYNEQFF. In DNA, the CDR3 is TGTGCCAGCAGACCGACAGCGGGCAGCTCCTACAATGAGCAGTTCTTC. The variable domain in full, with the rest retrieved from reference TRBV2 and TRBJ2-1, is EPEVTQTPSHQVTQMGQEVILRCVPISNHLYFYWYRQILGQKVEFLVSFYNNEISEKSEIFDDQFSVERPDGSNFTLKIRSTKLEDSAMYFCASRPTAGSSYNEQFFGPGTRLTVL.

This clone was seen ten or more times. The genes are TRBV11-2 and TRBJ2-3; TRBD1 or TRBD2 may be the D gene (5 bases each). The length of the CDR3 is 13 residues. Trimming shortened V by 3 bases and J by 4 bases, and 8 bases separated the two germline ends. The germline CDR1 and CDR2 sequences are SGHAT and FQNNGV. The CDR3, as DNA: TGTGCCAGCAGCTTCCCGGGGCCAGATACGCAGTATTTT. It encodes CASSFPGPDTQYF.

This rearrangement joins TRBV7-8 to TRBJ1-2; tentative D call: TRBD1 (5 bases). The CDR3 has 15 amino acids. Per the germline V gene, CDR1 is SGHVS and CDR2 is FQNEAQ. V lost 1 base to trimming and J lost 4 bases, with 13 bases between them. CDR3: CASSLGGSNSYGYTF. DNA of the CDR3: TGTGCCAGCAGCTTAGGGGGGTCCAATTCCTATGGCTACACCTTC.

The chain uses TRBV27 and TRBJ2-7; possibly TRBD2 for D (6 bases). Trimming took off 3 bases at V and 1 base at J, with 13 bases between the two ends. Germline values: CDR1 MNHEY, CDR2 SMNVEV (reference sequence). This CDR3 has 15 residues. CDR3 region: CASSLGREISYEQYF. The DNA of the CDR3 is TGTGCCAGCAGTTTGGGGCGGGAAATATCCTACGAGCAGTACTTC.

This chain uses TRBV10-3 with TRBJ1-1; 7 bases map to TRBD1. Germline lookup yields CDR1 ENHRY and CDR2 SYGVKD. Trimming at V came to 8 bases and at J to 9 bases, leaving 12 bases not matched to a gene. This CDR3 has 13 residues. The CDR3 reads CAIARSGTEKAFF. The CDR3 coding sequence is TGTGCCATCGCCCGATCCGGGACAGAGAAAGCTTTCTTT.

This chain links TRBV6-1 with TRBJ2-3; D might be TRBD1 (6 bases). Trimming shortened V by 8 bases and J by 6 bases, and 15 bases separated the two germline ends. From germline, CDR1 is MNHNS and CDR2 SASEGT. This CDR3 contains 13 residues. This CDR3 reads CASGATGLDTQYF. CDR3 in DNA: TGTGCCAGCGGGGCCACAGGGCTGGATACGCAGTATTTT.